This T cell receptor beta chain originates from a study of cytomegalovirus exposure and HLA in healthy donors. Trimming took off 4 bases at V and 8 bases at J, with 15 bases between the two ends. The CDR3 covers 13 residues. Germline CDR1 reads SGDLS; CDR2 reads YYNGEE. It was with 60 Vbeta and 13 Jbeta primers that the PCR ran. Some clones are missing from TCRdb's copy, which holds only in-frame ones; the method was immunoSEQ multiplex PCR. Of about 190,000 clones listed, more than 70% are singletons. Material: PBMCs. The sequence was obtained from a man in his forties in good health and CMV-seropositive. This chain links TRBV9 with TRBJ1-1; no clear D gene. This CDR3 is CASSPPTASEAFF. CDR3 sequence (DNA): TGTGCCAGCAGCCCCCCAACAGCCTCGGAAGCTTTCTTT.